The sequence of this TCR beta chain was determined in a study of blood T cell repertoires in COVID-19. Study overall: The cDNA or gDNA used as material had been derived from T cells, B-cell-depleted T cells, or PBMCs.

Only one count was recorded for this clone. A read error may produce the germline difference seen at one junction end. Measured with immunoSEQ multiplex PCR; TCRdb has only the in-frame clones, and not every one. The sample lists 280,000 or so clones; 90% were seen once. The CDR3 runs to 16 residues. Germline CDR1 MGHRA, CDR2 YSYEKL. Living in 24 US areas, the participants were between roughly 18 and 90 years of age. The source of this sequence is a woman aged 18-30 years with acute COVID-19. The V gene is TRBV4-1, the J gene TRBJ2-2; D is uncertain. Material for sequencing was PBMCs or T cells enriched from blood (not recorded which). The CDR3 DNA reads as TGCGCCAGCAGTCAAGGTCTACTGACGAACACCGGGGAGCTGTTTTTT. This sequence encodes CASSQGLLTNTGELFF.